The 19 T cell receptor beta chains reported below all come from one sample, sequenced in a study of response to subunit inactivated influenza vaccine. TCRdb re-called the RT-PCR reads through MiXCR, storing one row per CDR3 protein. The sample shows about 500,000 distinct CDR3 sequences, more than 15% of them seen only once. The sequences come from CD4+ T cells sorted from PBMCs, collected roughly 24 months after vaccination. These receptors were collected from a man aged 50 to 75 who received an inactivated influenza vaccine.

CDR3 protein: CASSVSGGTGNTIYF. DNA of the CDR3: TGTGCCAGCAGTGTATCGGGAGGGACTGGAAACACCATATATTTT. This rearrangement joins TRBV2 to TRBJ1-3, with D unresolved. Looked up from germline, CDR1 is SNHLY and CDR2 is FYNNEI. Trimming took off 4 bases at V and 2 bases at J, with 12 bases between the two ends. The CDR3 has 15 amino acids.

The sample holds many counts of this clonotype. The J gene is TRBJ1-5, the V gene TRBV10-2; no firm D call. The CDR3 is 12 residues long. Trimming left V 3 bases short and J 2 bases short, with 2 bases between. The germline V gene has CDR1 WSHSY and CDR2 SAAADI. Here the CDR3 reads CASSEGNQPQHF. For the CDR3, the DNA is TGCGCCAGCAGTGAAGGCAATCAGCCCCAGCATTTT.

In its sample, this clonotype was seen many times. The CDR3 DNA is TGCAGCGTTGACTGGACCGGGGAGCTGTTTTTT. Residues: CSVDWTGELFF. V gene TRBV29-1 combines with J gene TRBJ2-2; D gene uncertain. There are 11 residues in the CDR3. Germline CDR1 reads SQVTM; CDR2 reads ANQGSEA. Between the trimmed V and J ends, which lost 3 bases and 5 bases, there was a span of 4 bases.

This clonotype was seen a few times. The CDR3 coding sequence is TGTGCCAGCAGCCGGGACAGTTATTCACCCCTCCACTTT. It encodes CASSRDSYSPLHF. The rearrangement links TRBV3-1 to TRBJ1-6, with TRBD1 matching 7 bases. This CDR3 has 13 residues. Germline V lookup: CDR1 LGHDT, CDR2 YNNKEL (reference sequence). V was pared by 4 bases and J by 8 bases, with 2 bases of the junction left unmatched.

This clonotype was counted between two and nine times. The V gene is TRBV29-1, the J gene TRBJ2-1, with 12 bases lining up with TRBD2. The CDR3 has 14 residues. The V gene end was trimmed by 1 base and the J gene end by 9 bases; junction bases not matched to a gene: 4. Germline loops: CDR1 SQVTM, CDR2 ANQGSEA. The DNA for the CDR3 is TGCAGCGTTGAAGGACTAGCGGGGGATTCTGAGCAGTTCTTC. Residues: CSVEGLAGDSEQFF.

The gene calls are TRBV7-3 and TRBJ2-5, with no clear D. V was cut by 4 bases and J by 3 bases, with 9 bases left in between. Germline-derived CDR1 and CDR2 are SGHTA and FQGTGA. The CDR3 totals 13 residues. The CDR3: CASSSTMEETQYF. In DNA, the CDR3 is TGTGCCAGCAGCTCAACGATGGAAGAGACCCAGTACTTC.

The V call is TRBV7-9, the J call TRBJ1-5; no reliable D call. CDR3 length: 14 residues. V lost 3 bases and J 1 base, leaving 7 bases between the germline ends. The germline V gene has CDR1 SEHNR and CDR2 FQNEAQ (reference sequence). The CDR3 region is CASSLSASNQPQHF. For the CDR3, the DNA is TGTGCCAGCAGCTTGTCAGCAAGCAATCAGCCCCAGCATTTT.

The chain employs TRBV29-1 and TRBJ2-2; 9 nucleotides match TRBD1. The CDR3 consists of 15 residues. The J segment lost 7 bases and the V segment lost 4 bases, leaving 10 bases of the junction unmatched. Germline CDR1 and CDR2: SQVTM and ANQGSEA. CDR3 coding DNA: TGCAGCGTTGGAGCTAAGACAGGGGGGATCGGGGAGCTGTTTTTT. Its protein product is CSVGAKTGGIGELFF.

The gene calls are TRBV5-1 and TRBJ2-3; 12 nucleotides align to TRBD2. The CDR3 has 16 amino acids. The V gene end was trimmed by 0 bases and the J gene end by 6 bases; junction bases not matched to a gene: 5. The germline V gene has CDR1 SGHRS and CDR2 YFSETQ. CDR3 amino acids: CASSLDLAGGPDTQYF. Written as DNA, the CDR3 is TGCGCCAGCAGCTTGGACCTAGCGGGAGGGCCGGATACGCAGTATTTT.

The V gene is TRBV27, the J gene TRBJ1-1, with D hard to call. Germline V CDR1 and CDR2: MNHEY, SMNVEV (reference sequence). The CDR3 runs to 13 residues. Trimming stripped 2 bases from V and 5 bases from J, with 9 bases between. For the CDR3, the DNA is TGTGCCAGCAGTTTAGGGGTTCGGACTGAAGCTTTCTTT. Its translation: CASSLGVRTEAFF.

The table lists this clonotype with a few counts. CDR3 residues: CASRHTSTGELFF. As DNA, the CDR3 is TGTGCCAGCAGACACACTAGTACCGGGGAGCTGTTTTTT. This chain joins TRBV28 and TRBJ2-2, with D perhaps matching TRBD2 (5 bases). Germline V CDR1 and CDR2: MDHEN, SYDVKM. The CDR3 covers 13 residues. The V and J ends lost 6 bases and 5 bases respectively, with 10 bases between them. Complete variable domain (other parts from reference TRBV28 and TRBJ2-2): DVKVTQSSRYLVKRTGEKVFLECVQDMDHENMFWYRQDPGLGLRLIYFSYDVKMKEKGDIPEGYSVSREKKERFSLILESASTNQTSMYLCASRHTSTGELFFGEGSRLTVL.

This clonotype was observed a handful of times. The chain couples TRBV28 to TRBJ1-6; D is unclear. With 6 bases removed from V and 8 bases from J, the gap between germline ends came to 17 bases. Germline loops: CDR1 MDHEN, CDR2 SYDVKM. This CDR3 has 15 amino acids. CDR3 coding DNA: TGTGCCAGCAGCCCTCGAGAAAGCGGGTATTCACCCCTCCACTTT. Residues: CASSPRESGYSPLHF.

The chain's CDR3 is CASSGYEQFF. The CDR3 DNA sequence: TGTGCCAGCAGCGGATATGAGCAGTTCTTC. The chain employs TRBV12-3 or TRBV12-4 and TRBJ2-1; no clear D gene. This CDR3 is built from 10 residues. Trimming pared 6 bases from V and 8 bases from J, leaving 5 bases between.

The gene calls are TRBV18 and TRBJ2-1, with TRBD1 matching 7 bases. This CDR3 region has 15 residues. V gave up 1 base and J gave up 2 bases; unmatched junction bases: 2. Germline V gene data show CDR1 as KGHSH and CDR2 as LQKENI. The CDR3 coding sequence is TGTGCCAGCTCACCACAGGGGGCCACCTACAATGAGCAGTTCTTC. Amino acid sequence: CASSPQGATYNEQFF.

Only a few counts were recorded for this clonotype. The chain employs TRBV7-8 and TRBJ1-6; D uncertain. Germline CDR1 is SGHVS and CDR2 is FQNEAQ. This CDR3 has 14 residues. The V end was cut by 2 bases, the J end by 7 bases, with 9 bases between. The CDR3 coding sequence is TGTGCCAGCAGCTTACCTGGAAGAAATTCACCCCTCCACTTT. Translation: CASSLPGRNSPLHF.

V and J are TRBV5-1 and TRBJ2-1; 7 nucleotides line up with TRBD2. Trimming removed 4 bases from V and 6 bases from J; junction bases left unmatched: 10. The CDR3 totals 15 residues. CDR1 and CDR2 (germline): SGHRS, YFSETQ. CDR3 nucleotide sequence: TGCGCCAGCAGCCTCAGCGGGAATACCTTCAATGAGCAGTTCTTC. Translated, it gives CASSLSGNTFNEQFF.

This chain links TRBV12-3 or TRBV12-4 with TRBJ1-1; a possible D gene is TRBD1 (5 bases). The V end lost 4 bases, the J end lost 6 bases, and 12 bases lay between the germline ends. This CDR3 has 13 amino acids. Here the CDR3 reads CASSSLRVAEAFF. The CDR3 DNA reads TGTGCCAGCAGTTCCCTCAGGGTCGCTGAAGCTTTCTTT.

This clonotype was counted only a few times. This rearrangement joins TRBV20-1 to TRBJ2-1, with D possibly TRBD2 on 6 matching bases. V was trimmed by 6 bases and J by 0 bases, leaving 9 bases between them. CDR3 size: 13 residues. Per the germline V gene, CDR1 is DFQATT and CDR2 is SNEGSKA (reference sequence). This CDR3 is CSARRDSYNEQFF. DNA of the CDR3: TGCAGTGCAAGGAGGGACTCCTACAATGAGCAGTTCTTC.

This clonotype was counted a single time. This chain links TRBV20-1 with TRBJ1-5, with TRBD1 identical over 10 bases. The germline CDR1 and CDR2 sequences are DFQATT and SNEGSKA (reference sequence). Trimming at V came to 6 bases and at J to 7 bases, leaving 6 bases not matched to a gene. The CDR3 contains 13 residues. The CDR3 nucleotides read TGCAGTGCCCCCGGGACAGGGGAACAGCCCCAGCATTTT. Translating gives CSAPGTGEQPQHF.